This T cell receptor beta chain was retrieved from a study of blood T cell repertoires in COVID-19. Overall study context: Material from acute and convalescent COVID-19 was sourced from the United States, Italy and Spain. From T cells, B-cell-depleted T cells, or PBMCs came the material, which was cDNA or gDNA.

This study enrolled people aged about 18 to 100 from about two dozen US geographic areas. Cohorts were based on clinical histories the participants reported. Generated by immunoSEQ multiplex PCR, the TCRdb table keeps only in-frame clones and is missing some. Found here are about 140,000 clones, approximately 88% of them singletons; the top ten hold 5.5%. This clone was seen only a few times. The CDR3 has 13 residues. Germline V gives CDR1 SEHNR, CDR2 FQNEAQ (reference sequence). Unmatched junction bases numbered 4, after V lost 5 bases and J lost 4 bases. V usage is TRBV7-9 and J usage is TRBJ1-1, with 7 bases identical to TRBD1. Sequencing used PBMCs or T cells enriched from blood (not recorded which). The sequence was collected from a man aged 40-55 years with acute COVID-19. CDR3 DNA: TGTGCCAGCAGCCATCCAGGGGGCACTGAAGCTTTCTTT. This gives the protein CASSHPGGTEAFF.